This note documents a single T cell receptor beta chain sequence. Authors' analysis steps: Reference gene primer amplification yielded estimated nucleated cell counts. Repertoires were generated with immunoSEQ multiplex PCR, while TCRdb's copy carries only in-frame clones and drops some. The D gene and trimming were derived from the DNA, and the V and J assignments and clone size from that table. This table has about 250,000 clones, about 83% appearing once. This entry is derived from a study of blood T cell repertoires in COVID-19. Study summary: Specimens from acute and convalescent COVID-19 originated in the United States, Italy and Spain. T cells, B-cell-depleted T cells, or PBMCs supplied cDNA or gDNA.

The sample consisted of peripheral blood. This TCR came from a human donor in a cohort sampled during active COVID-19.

In nucleotides, the CDR3 is TGCGCCAGCAGCTTGGCCGGTGGTAGAGGGTACTACGAGCAGTACTTC. Translating gives CASSLAGGRGYYEQYF. The genes are TRBV5-1 and TRBJ2-7, with D perhaps matching TRBD2 (5 bases). The length of the CDR3 is 16 residues. Germline lookup yields CDR1 SGHRS and CDR2 YFSETQ. V dropped 0 bases and J dropped 3 bases, with 16 bases sitting between them.